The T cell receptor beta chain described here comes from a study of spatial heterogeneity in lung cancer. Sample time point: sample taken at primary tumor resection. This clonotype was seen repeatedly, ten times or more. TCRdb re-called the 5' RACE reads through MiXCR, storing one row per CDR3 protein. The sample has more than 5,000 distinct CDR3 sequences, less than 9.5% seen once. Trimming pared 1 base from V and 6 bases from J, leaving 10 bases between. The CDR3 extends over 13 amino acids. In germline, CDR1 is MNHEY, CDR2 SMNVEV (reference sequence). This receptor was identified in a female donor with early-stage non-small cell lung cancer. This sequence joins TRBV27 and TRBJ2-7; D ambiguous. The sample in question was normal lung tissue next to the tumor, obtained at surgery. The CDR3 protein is CASSLWSRSEQYF. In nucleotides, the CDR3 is TGTGCCAGCAGTTTATGGAGCCGTTCCGAGCAGTACTTC.